What follows describes a single TCR beta chain. Antigen unknown. V lost 2 bases and J 9 bases, leaving 20 bases between the germline ends. Germline loops: CDR1 SGHDT, CDR2 YYEEEE. CDR3 length: 15 amino acids. In the sorted-subset replicate PCRs, 150 to 250 ng DNA, 25,000 to 30,000 T cell genomes, was used. The protocol was immunoSEQ multiplex PCR, while the TCRdb copy is restricted to in-frame clones and leaves out a portion. The profile shows around 2.1 million clones, approximately 94% of them singletons. The naive CD8 population came from CD45RO-negative cells selected for CCR7, without terminally differentiated effector memory CD45RA+ cells. The sample comes from a study of shared clonotypes between healthy human individuals. As for the study in general: The donors, two women and a few men, were aged 18 to 49.

Study results and caveats: A small donor pool kept down the genetic and exposure-history diversity that was represented.

This TCR was recovered from a man younger than 30 in good health. Some clones in this sample may be carry-over from other donors' samples. This chain joins TRBV5-6 and TRBJ2-5; possible D gene TRBD1, 6 bases. The sequenced sample was naive CD8+ T cells from PBMCs. In DNA form, the CDR3 reads TGTGCCAGCAGCTTTGGATCAGGGGCACCAAAGGCCCAGTACTTC. Translated, it gives CASSFGSGAPKAQYF.